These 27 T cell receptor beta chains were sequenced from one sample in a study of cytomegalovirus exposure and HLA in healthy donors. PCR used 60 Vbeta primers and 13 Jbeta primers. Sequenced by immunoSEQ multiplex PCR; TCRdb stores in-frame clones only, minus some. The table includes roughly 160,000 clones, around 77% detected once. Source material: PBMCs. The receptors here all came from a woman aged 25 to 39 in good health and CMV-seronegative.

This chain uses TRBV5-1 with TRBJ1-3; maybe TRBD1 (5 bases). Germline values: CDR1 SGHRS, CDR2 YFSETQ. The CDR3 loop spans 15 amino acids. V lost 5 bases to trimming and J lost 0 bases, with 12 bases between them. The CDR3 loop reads CASSFTGTSGNTIYF. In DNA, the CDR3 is TGCGCCAGCAGTTTCACAGGAACCTCTGGAAACACCATATATTTT.

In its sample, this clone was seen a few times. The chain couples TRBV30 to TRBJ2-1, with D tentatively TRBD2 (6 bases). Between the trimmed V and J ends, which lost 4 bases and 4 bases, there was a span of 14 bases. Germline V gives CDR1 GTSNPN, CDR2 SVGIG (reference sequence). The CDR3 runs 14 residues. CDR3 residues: CAWTNGGYYNEQFF. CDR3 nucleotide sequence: TGTGCCTGGACCAACGGGGGTTATTACAATGAGCAGTTCTTC.

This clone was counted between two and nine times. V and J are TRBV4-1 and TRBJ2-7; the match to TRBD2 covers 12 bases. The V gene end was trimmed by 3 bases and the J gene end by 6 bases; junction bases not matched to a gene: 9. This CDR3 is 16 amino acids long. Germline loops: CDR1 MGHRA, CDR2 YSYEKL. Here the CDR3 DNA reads TGCGCCAGCAGCCATCTACTAGCGGGAGGAGGTGGCGAGCAGTACTTC. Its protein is CASSHLLAGGGGEQYF.

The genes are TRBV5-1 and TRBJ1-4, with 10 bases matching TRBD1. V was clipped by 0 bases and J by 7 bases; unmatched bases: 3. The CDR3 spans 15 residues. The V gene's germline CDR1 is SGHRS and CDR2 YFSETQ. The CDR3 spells CASSLGTGGAEKLFF. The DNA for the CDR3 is TGCGCCAGCAGCTTGGGGACAGGGGGAGCTGAAAAACTGTTTTTT.

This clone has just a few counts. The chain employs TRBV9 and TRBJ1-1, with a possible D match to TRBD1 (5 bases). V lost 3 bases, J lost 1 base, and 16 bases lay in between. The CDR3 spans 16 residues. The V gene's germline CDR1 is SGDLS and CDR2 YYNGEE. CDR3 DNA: TGTGCCAGCAGCGCCGTCAAGGGGTCTTCGAACACTGAAGCTTTCTTT. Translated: CASSAVKGSSNTEAFF.

The CDR3 spells CASQMDRGIYGYTF. CDR3 nucleotide sequence: TGTGCCAGCCAGATGGACAGGGGGATCTATGGCTACACCTTC. This chain uses TRBV5-5 with TRBJ1-2; 10 bases map to TRBD1. The CDR3 extends over 14 amino acids. From germline, CDR1 is SGHKS and CDR2 YYEKEE (reference sequence). Trimming removed 7 bases from V and 4 bases from J; junction bases left unmatched: 7.

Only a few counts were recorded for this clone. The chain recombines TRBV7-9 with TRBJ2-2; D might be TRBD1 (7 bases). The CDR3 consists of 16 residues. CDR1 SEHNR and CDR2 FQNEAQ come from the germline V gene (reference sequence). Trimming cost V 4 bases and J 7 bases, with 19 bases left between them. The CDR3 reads CASSSGGRAPLGELFF. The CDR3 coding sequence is TGTGCCAGCAGCTCAGGGGGGCGGGCCCCTCTCGGGGAGCTGTTTTTT.

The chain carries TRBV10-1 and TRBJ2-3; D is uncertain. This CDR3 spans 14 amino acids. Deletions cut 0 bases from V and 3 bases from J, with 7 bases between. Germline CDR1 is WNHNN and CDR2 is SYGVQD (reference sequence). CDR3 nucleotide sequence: TGCGCCAGCAGTGAGTCCACGCGGACAGATACGCAGTATTTT. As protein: CASSESTRTDTQYF.

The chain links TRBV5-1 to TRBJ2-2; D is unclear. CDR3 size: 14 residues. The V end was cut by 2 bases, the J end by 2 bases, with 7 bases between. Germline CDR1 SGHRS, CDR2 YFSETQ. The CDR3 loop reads CASSFFSNTGELFF. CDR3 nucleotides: TGCGCCAGCAGCTTTTTCTCTAACACCGGGGAGCTGTTTTTT.

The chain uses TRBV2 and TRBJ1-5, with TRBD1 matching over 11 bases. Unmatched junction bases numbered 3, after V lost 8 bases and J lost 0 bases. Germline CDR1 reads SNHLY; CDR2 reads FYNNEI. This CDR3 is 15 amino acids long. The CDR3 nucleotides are TGTGCCAGCGGAGGGACAGGGGGTAGCAATCAGCCCCAGCATTTT. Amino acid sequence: CASGGTGGSNQPQHF.

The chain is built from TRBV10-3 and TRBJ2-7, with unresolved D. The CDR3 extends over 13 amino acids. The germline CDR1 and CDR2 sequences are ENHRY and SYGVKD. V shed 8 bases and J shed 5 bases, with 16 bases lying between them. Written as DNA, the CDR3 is TGTGCCATCTTAGGCGACATTCAGAACGAGCAGTACTTC. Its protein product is CAILGDIQNEQYF.

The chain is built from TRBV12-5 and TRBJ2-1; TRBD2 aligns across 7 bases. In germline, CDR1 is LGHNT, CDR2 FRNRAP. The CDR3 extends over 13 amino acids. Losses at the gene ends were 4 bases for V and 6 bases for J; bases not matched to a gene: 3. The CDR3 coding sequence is TGTGCTAGTGGTTCCGGGACTACCAATGAGCAGTTCTTC. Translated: CASGSGTTNEQFF.

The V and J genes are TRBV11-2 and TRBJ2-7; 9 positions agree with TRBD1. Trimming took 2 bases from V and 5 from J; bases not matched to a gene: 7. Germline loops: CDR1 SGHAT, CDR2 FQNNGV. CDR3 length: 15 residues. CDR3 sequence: CASSLRGTGPHEQYF. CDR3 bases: TGTGCCAGCAGCTTAAGGGGGACAGGGCCCCACGAGCAGTACTTC.

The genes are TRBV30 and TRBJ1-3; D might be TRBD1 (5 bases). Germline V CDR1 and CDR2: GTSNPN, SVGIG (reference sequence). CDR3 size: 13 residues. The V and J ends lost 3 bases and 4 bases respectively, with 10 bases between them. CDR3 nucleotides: TGTGCCTGGAGAGGACAAGGGGGAAACACCATATATTTT. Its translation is CAWRGQGGNTIYF.

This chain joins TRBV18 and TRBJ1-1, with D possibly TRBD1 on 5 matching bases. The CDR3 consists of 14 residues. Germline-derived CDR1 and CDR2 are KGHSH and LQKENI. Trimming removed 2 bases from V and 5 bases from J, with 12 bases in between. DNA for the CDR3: TGTGCCAGCTCACCAAGGTTGGGGGGGACTGAAGCTTTCTTT. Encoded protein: CASSPRLGGTEAFF.

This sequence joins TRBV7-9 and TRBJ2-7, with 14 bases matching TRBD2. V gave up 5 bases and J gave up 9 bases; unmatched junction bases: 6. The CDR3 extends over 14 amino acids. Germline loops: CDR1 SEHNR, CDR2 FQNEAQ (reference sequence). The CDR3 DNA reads TGTGCCAGCAGCAAGGGACTAGCGGGAGAGAGGCAGTACTTC. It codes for CASSKGLAGERQYF.

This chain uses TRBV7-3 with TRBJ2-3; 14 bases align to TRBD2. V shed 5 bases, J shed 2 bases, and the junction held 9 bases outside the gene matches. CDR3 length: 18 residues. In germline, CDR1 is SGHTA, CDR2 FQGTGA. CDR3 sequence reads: CASSQTGTSGSITDTQYF. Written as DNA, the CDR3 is TGTGCCAGCAGCCAGACCGGGACTAGCGGGAGCATCACAGATACGCAGTATTTT. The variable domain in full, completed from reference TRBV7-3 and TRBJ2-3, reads GAGVSQTPSNKVTEKGKYVELRCDPISGHTALYWYRQSLGQGPEFLIYFQGTGAADDSGLPNDRFFAVRPEGSVSTLKIQRTERGDSAVYLCASSQTGTSGSITDTQYFGPGTRLTVL.

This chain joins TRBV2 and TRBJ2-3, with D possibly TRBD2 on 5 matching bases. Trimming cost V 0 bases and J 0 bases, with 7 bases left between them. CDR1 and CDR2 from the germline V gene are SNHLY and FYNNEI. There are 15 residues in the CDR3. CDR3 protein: CASSEARTSTDTQYF. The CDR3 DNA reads TGTGCCAGCAGTGAAGCGCGGACTAGCACAGATACGCAGTATTTT.

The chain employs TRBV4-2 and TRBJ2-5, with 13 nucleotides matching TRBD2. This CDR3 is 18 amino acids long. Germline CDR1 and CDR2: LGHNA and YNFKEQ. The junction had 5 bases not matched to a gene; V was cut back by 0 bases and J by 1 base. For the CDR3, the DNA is TGTGCCAGCAGCCAAGATTGGACTAGCGGGGGATTCCAAGAGACCCAGTACTTC. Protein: CASSQDWTSGGFQETQYF.

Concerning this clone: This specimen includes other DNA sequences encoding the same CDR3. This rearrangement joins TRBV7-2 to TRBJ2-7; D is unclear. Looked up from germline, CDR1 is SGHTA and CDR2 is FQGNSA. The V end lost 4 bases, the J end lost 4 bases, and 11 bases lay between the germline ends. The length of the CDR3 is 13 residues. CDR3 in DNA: TGTGCCAGCAGCTCCAAACGAGCTTACGAGCAGTACTTC. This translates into CASSSKRAYEQYF.

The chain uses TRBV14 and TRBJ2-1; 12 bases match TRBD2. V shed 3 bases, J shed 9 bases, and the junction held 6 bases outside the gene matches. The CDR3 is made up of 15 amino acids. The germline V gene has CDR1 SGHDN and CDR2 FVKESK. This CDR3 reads CASSHRLAGEVEQFF. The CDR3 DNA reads TGTGCCAGCAGCCACCGACTAGCGGGAGAGGTTGAGCAGTTCTTC.

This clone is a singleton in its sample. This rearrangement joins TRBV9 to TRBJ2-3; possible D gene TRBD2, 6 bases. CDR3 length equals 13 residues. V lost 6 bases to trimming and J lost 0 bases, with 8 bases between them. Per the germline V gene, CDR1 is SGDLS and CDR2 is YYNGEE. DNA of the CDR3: TGTGCCAGCAAACGGGGGAGCACAGATACGCAGTATTTT. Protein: CASKRGSTDTQYF.

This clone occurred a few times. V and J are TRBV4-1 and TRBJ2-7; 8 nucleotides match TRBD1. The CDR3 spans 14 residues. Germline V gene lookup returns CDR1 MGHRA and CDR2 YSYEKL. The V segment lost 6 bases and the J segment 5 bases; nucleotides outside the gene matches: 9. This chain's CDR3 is CASRQDRVEDEQYF. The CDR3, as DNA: TGCGCCAGCAGACAGGACAGGGTTGAAGACGAGCAGTACTTC.

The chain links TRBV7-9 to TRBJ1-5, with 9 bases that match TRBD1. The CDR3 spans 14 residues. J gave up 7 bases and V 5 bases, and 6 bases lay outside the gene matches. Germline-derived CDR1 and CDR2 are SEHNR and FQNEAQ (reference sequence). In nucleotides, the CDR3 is TGTGCCAGCAGCCATTGGGACAGGGACCAGCCCCAGCATTTT. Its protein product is CASSHWDRDQPQHF.

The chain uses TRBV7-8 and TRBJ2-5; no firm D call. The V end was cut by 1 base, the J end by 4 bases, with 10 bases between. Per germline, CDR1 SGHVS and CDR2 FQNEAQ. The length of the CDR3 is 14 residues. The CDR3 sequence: CASSLGPLRETQYF. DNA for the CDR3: TGTGCCAGCAGCTTAGGGCCACTAAGAGAGACCCAGTACTTC.

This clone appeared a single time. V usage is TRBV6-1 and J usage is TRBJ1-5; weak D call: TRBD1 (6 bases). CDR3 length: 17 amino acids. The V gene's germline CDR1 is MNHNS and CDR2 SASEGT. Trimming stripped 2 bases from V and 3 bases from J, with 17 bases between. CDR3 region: CASSERQGPYDNQPQHF. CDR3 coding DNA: TGTGCCAGCAGTGAAAGGCAGGGGCCTTATGACAATCAGCCCCAGCATTTT.

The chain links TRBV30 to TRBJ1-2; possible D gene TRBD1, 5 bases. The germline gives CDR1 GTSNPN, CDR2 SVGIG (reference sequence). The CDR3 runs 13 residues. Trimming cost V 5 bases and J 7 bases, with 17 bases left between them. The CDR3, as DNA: TGTGCCTGGGGGAACCCCATTCAGGGTGGCTACACCTTC. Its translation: CAWGNPIQGGYTF.